This record looks at one T cell receptor (beta chain) sequence and its context. The antigen is undetermined. As the sequencing template, cDNA was produced by extracting RNA and reverse transcribing it. This table comes from immunoSEQ multiplex PCR, and its TCRdb copy is limited to in-frame clones, with some not included. There are about 250,000 clones in the sample; 60% occur only once, and 0.75% to 0.95% lies in the top ten. Treatment here: oral pan-JAK inhibitor, 5-10 mg twice daily. CDR1 is SGHDT and CDR2 is YYEEEE in the germline V gene. The V and J ends lost 4 bases and 4 bases respectively, with 10 bases between them. The CDR3 has 13 amino acids. This specimen belongs to a study of CD8+ T cells in alopecia areata. Study-wide background: Treated individuals took tofacitinib by mouth, 5 to 10 mg twice daily. The protocol delivered tofacitinib for 6 to 18 months, then withdrew it for 6 months.

Study results and caveats: Among the 100 top clones, expanded CD8+ clones, like scalp clonality, were significantly decreased by tofacitinib. An increase in clonality over normal scalp was evident in lesional scalp, especially alopecia totalis/universalis.

Sequencing was performed on CD4+ T cells sorted from blood, taken between weeks 51 and 54, from a patient treated with tofacitinib. This receptor was identified in a human donor with alopecia areata. The chain joins TRBV5-6 to TRBJ2-3; the D call may be TRBD1 or TRBD2 (5 bases each). The CDR3 is CASSIRESDTQYF. The CDR3 nucleotides read TGTGCCAGCAGCATCAGGGAGTCAGATACGCAGTATTTT.